Sequencing of this T cell receptor beta chain was carried out in a study of cytomegalovirus exposure and HLA in healthy donors. Study conclusions and caveats: Reports state that TCR beta sequences accurately predicted most subjects' HLA-A and HLA-B alleles.

The PCR used 60 Vbeta and 13 Jbeta primers. Repertoires were generated with immunoSEQ multiplex PCR, while TCRdb's copy carries only in-frame clones and drops some. The sample lists under 200,000 clones, 84% seen once, with under 2% in the top ten. Of note for this clone: Antigen specificity is unknown.

What was sequenced was PBMCs. The source of this sequence is a man aged 18 to 29 in good health and CMV-seronegative.

CDR3 amino acids: CAGEGTGEGGYTF. The CDR3 nucleotides are TGTGCCGGGGAAGGGACAGGGGAAGGTGGCTACACCTTC. The chain recombines TRBV28 with TRBJ1-2; 10 bases map to TRBD1. The CDR3 runs to 13 residues. V dropped 11 bases and J dropped 7; count of bases not matched to a gene: 10. From germline, CDR1 is MDHEN and CDR2 SYDVKM.